These T cell receptor beta chains were read from a single sample in a study of T cells after yellow fever vaccination. In TCRdb, the 5' RACE reads were re-called with MiXCR into one record per CDR3 protein. Here the sample spans about 630,000 distinct CDR3 sequences, 10% to 15% being singletons. Specimen: PBMCs, collected on the day of the yellow fever booster vaccination. The source of these receptors is a young man who received the YFV17D yellow fever vaccine. Both conserved end residues are part of each CDR3. Each record gives: D gene, J gene, clone size, V gene, CDR3 length, CDR3 protein, CDR3 DNA. A D gene is named only where the DNA matches it firmly. Not every row has a clone size; where given, it reads once, few, many or a size class.

. TRBJ2-5 few TRBV12-3/TRBV12-4 13 CASTSEFQETQYF TGTGCCAGCACCTCCGAATTCCAGGAGACCCAGTACTTC
. TRBJ1-5 few TRBV5-1 13 CASSPGFNQPQHF TGCGCCAGCAGTCCGGGATTCAATCAGCCCCAGCATTTT
. TRBJ2-3 . TRBV29-1 12 CSVEDGRDTQYF TGCAGCGTTGAGGACGGTCGGGATACGCAGTATTTT
. TRBJ2-7 few TRBV15 14 CATSRVTPNYEQYF TGTGCCACCAGCAGAGTGACACCGAACTACGAGCAGTACTTC
TRBD2 TRBJ2-2 few TRBV5-1 17 CASSWGTSGTNTGELFF TGCGCCAGCAGCTGGGGGACTAGCGGGACTAACACCGGGGAGCTGTTTTTT
TRBD2 TRBJ2-5 . TRBV28 15 CASSSGERGKETQYF TGTGCCAGCAGTTCCGGGGAGCGGGGGAAAGAGACCCAGTACTTC
. TRBJ2-5 few TRBV29-1 11 CSVAVAGSHHF TGCAGCGTTGCGGTCGCGGGCAGCCACCACTTC
. TRBJ2-3 many TRBV6-2/TRBV6-3 12 CASRTSTDTQYF TGTGCCAGCAGGACCAGCACAGATACGCAGTATTTT
TRBD2 TRBJ2-1 . TRBV11-1 18 CASSPTLRHSGRFNEQFF TGTGCCAGCAGCCCTACCCTGAGGCATAGCGGGAGATTCAATGAGCAGTTCTTC
TRBD1 TRBJ2-7 . TRBV3-1 14 CASSKRDRGYEQYF TGTGCCAGCAGCAAGCGGGACAGGGGCTACGAGCAGTACTTC
. TRBJ2-2 few TRBV28 13 CASRIRVAGELFF TGTGCCAGCAGGATCAGGGTCGCCGGGGAGCTGTTTTTT
TRBD2 TRBJ2-3 few TRBV24-1 15 CATSDSGGPGDTQYF TGTGCCACCAGTGATTCGGGAGGGCCTGGAGATACGCAGTATTTT
TRBD2 TRBJ2-1 few TRBV25-1 15 CASSEGTSGSSEQFF TGTGCCAGCAGTGAGGGGACTAGCGGGAGTAGTGAGCAGTTCTTC
. TRBJ2-7 . TRBV27 12 CASSFNSREQYF TGTGCCAGCAGTTTCAATTCGCGCGAGCAGTACTTC
. TRBJ2-3 many TRBV7-2 12 CASSLLADTQYF TGTGCCAGCAGCTTGCTTGCAGATACGCAGTATTTT
TRBD1 TRBJ1-1 many TRBV2 15 CASSEDRGRGTEAFF TGTGCCAGCAGTGAAGACAGGGGTCGAGGCACTGAAGCTTTCTTT
TRBD1 TRBJ2-2 . TRBV5-1 18 CASNPGTEYSANTGELFF TGCGCCAGCAACCCCGGGACAGAATATTCCGCGAACACCGGGGAGCTGTTTTTT
TRBD2 TRBJ2-5 few TRBV6-5 13 CASSYSRETTQYF TGTGCCAGCAGTTACTCGCGGGAGACCACCCAGTACTTC
. TRBJ1-2 many TRBV6-2/TRBV6-3 14 CASSYDGLHYGYTF TGTGCCAGCAGTTACGACGGCTTACACTATGGCTACACCTTC